This T cell receptor (beta chain) stems from a study of glioma-infiltrating T cells after dendritic cell vaccination (dated by TCRdb to 2015 to 2016). With respect to the entire study: A cohort of 15 or so glioblastoma patients from Phase I and II dendritic cell vaccination trials was included, of whom 9 were newly diagnosed and 6 had recurrent disease. To make the vaccine, monocyte-derived dendritic cells were cultured for under 9 days with IL-4 and GM-CSF and then pulsed overnight with autologous tumor lysate. Survival after dendritic cell vaccination was correlated with TCR sequencing metrics such as TIL content and the overlap between tumor and blood repertoires. Patients received autologous tumor lysate-pulsed dendritic cell vaccination between about 2003 and 2012. In glioblastoma patients vaccinated with dendritic cells, deep sequencing of TCR beta CDR3 regions served to measure tumor-infiltrating lymphocyte content and to compare repertoires between tumor and blood. Each patient got three intradermal injections of the dendritic cell vaccine, spaced at biweekly intervals, in the arm below the axilla. Study-wide conclusions, independent of this receptor: The three-group TCR overlap response model was described as speculative and requiring prospective validation. Longer time to progression and overall survival after dendritic cell vaccination were predicted by higher estimated pretreatment TIL content. The cohort was small and heterogeneous, and full blood and tumor sets were available for few patients, with initial-recurrent tumor pairs available for even fewer patients. TCR clonality showed no direct relationship with survival, which suggests that a diverse polyclonal response may be important.

Using the immunoSEQ assay, TCRB CDR3 regions were amplified from roughly 1.9 micrograms of genomic DNA, or from all available DNA when less than that was on hand. The multiplex PCR employed 60 forward primers targeting TCR V beta segments and 13 reverse primers targeting J beta segments. Synthetic control templates were spiked into each sample at limiting dilution to estimate reads per starting template. The Illumina HiSeq System generated sequencing reads of 87 bp. Per the source publication's procedure: To remove PCR and sequencing errors, closely related sequences were merged with a nearest neighbor algorithm. TCR overlap was defined as the percentage of unique tumor TCR beta sequences that were also found in the peripheral blood of the same patient. Here the immuneACCESS table is served through TCRdb, limited to in-frame sequences with V and J called. Missing clones are a known gap in these copies; in checked studies unresolved V genes cover under half, and the rest lacks a known reason. V and J calls and clone size are copied from that table; D and trimming were computed from the DNA. Present in this sample are around 89,000 clones, 70% to 90% of which were seen just once. The ten largest make up 15% to 19% of the sample.

After removal of 4 bases from V and 4 bases from J, the junction retains 6 bases not matched to a gene. From its cysteine to its phenylalanine, the CDR3 spans 15 amino acids. The read is trimmed to its CDR3 DNA, 45 bases read in frame from base 1. The germline V gene supplies CDR1 SGHTA and CDR2 FQGNSA. Patients were selected for having adequate residual fresh-frozen tumor tissue and more than two years of available survival data. Although molecular status otherwise differed among the glioblastoma patients, no patient had an isocitrate dehydrogenase mutation. PBMC collection took place before vaccination, two weeks after the third vaccination, and at tumor progression if progression occurred. The Qiagen DNeasy Blood extraction Kit was used for extraction of genomic DNA. In regard to this clone: Its specific antigen is unknown. Within one base of it there is no much larger clone, and no base qualities were kept.

The sequences come from blood, collected before dendritic cell vaccination. This sequence uses TRBV7-2 and TRBJ2-7, and 11 junction bases match TRBD2. The TCR was taken from a human donor with glioblastoma. The CDR3 reads CASSSFGTSGYEQYF. In nucleotides, the sequence is TGTGCCAGCAGCTCGTTCGGGACTAGCGGATACGAGCAGTACTTC.